Below are 5 T cell receptor beta chains sequenced from a single sample in a study of shared clonotypes between healthy human individuals. The method was immunoSEQ multiplex PCR; TCRdb's version includes in-frame clones alone and lacks a portion of them. The table includes fewer than 650,000 clones, roughly four fifths detected once. Sequencing was done on a sample of PBMCs. The source is a woman between 40 and 50 years old in good health. Some clones in this sample may be carry-over from other donors' samples.

Comments on this clone: A much larger clone differs by one base, so this may be a read error. The gene calls are TRBV7-2 and TRBJ2-7, with D uncertain. CDR3 length equals 14 residues. Germline V gene data show CDR1 as SGHTA and CDR2 as FQGNSA. V was shortened by 1 base and J by 2 bases, with 9 bases between the two germline ends. CDR3 bases: TGTGCCAGCAGCTTAGTCCCTGAGACCTACGAGCAGTACTTC. This encodes CASSLVPETYEQYF.

The genes are TRBV5-1 and TRBJ2-7; D is unclear. Trimming took off 2 bases at V and 2 bases at J, with 14 bases between the two ends. CDR1 and CDR2 (germline): SGHRS, YFSETQ. There are 15 residues in the CDR3. The CDR3 sequence is CASSFSTAETYEQYF. Written as DNA, the CDR3 is TGCGCCAGCAGCTTTAGCACGGCCGAGACCTACGAGCAGTACTTC.

In the case of this clone: This specimen includes other DNA sequences encoding the same CDR3. The chain couples TRBV4-2 to TRBJ2-3; 8 bases match TRBD2. CDR1 is LGHNA and CDR2 is YNFKEQ in the germline V gene. Germline trimming cut 2 bases from V and 0 bases from J; bases unmatched to any gene: 4. The CDR3 is 16 amino acids. CDR3 bases: TGTGCCAGCAGCCAAATTAGCGGGGCCAGCACAGATACGCAGTATTTT. This gives the protein CASSQISGASTDTQYF.

CDR3 sequence (DNA): TGTGCCAGCAGTACACTAGCGGGAGGGGGACAAGAGACCCAGTACTTC. The encoded protein is CASSTLAGGGQETQYF. The V call is TRBV28, the J call TRBJ2-5; 13 bases align to TRBD2. Germline CDR1 MDHEN, CDR2 SYDVKM. Losses at the gene ends were 5 bases for V and 2 bases for J; bases not matched to a gene: 5. The CDR3 is 16 amino acids.

The chain has TRBV6-1 and TRBJ1-2; possibly TRBD1 for D (5 bases). This CDR3 contains 11 residues. V shed 5 bases and J shed 7 bases, with 8 bases lying between them. Looked up from germline, CDR1 is MNHNS and CDR2 is SASEGT. The CDR3 DNA sequence: TGTGCCAGCAGTTCAGGGCTTGGCTACACCTTC. Translating it yields CASSSGLGYTF.